A single sample is the source of the 11 T cell receptor beta chains below, sequenced in a study of spatial heterogeneity in lung cancer (dated by TCRdb to the late 2010s). The library relied on 5' RACE. The data were produced on a NextSeq 500. Clones were called with MiXCR by TCRdb after fastp trimmed the public reads at Q25, and only in-frame beta chains were retained. Each entry is one CDR3 protein sequence, shown with its most common DNA and genes. This sample comprises about 38,000 distinct CDR3 sequences, around 7.2% of them detected only once. The ten largest clones add up to 25% to 35% of the sample. The time point label for this specimen denotes: sample taken at primary tumor resection. Specimen: PBMCs, collected at surgery. The receptors were sampled from a male donor with early-stage non-small cell lung cancer.

This clonotype turned up a few times. The chain links TRBV7-9 to TRBJ2-2; D gene unclear. CDR1 is SEHNR, CDR2 FQNEAQ, per germline (reference sequence). The length of the CDR3 is 14 residues. Trimming took off 1 base at V and 4 bases at J, with 7 bases between the two ends. The CDR3 sequence: CASSLEWVTGELFF. Written as DNA, the CDR3 is TGTGCCAGCAGCTTAGAATGGGTCACCGGGGAGCTGTTTTTT.

This clonotype was counted between two and nine times. The CDR3 bases are TGTGCCAGCAGTTTAGCGGGCCCGAGCTCCTACGAGCAGTACTTC. The encoded protein is CASSLAGPSSYEQYF. The V call is TRBV12-3 or TRBV12-4, the J call TRBJ2-7, with no clear D. The CDR3 runs 15 residues. Between the trimmed V and J ends, which lost 0 bases and 0 bases, there was a span of 9 bases.

This clonotype was seen repeatedly, ten times or more. The chain carries TRBV30 and TRBJ2-3; 8 bases are shared with TRBD2. Germline loops: CDR1 GTSNPN, CDR2 SVGIG (reference sequence). The V and J ends lost 5 bases and 8 bases, in that order; junction bases with no gene match: 15. The CDR3 totals 15 residues. CDR3 sequence: CAWGVGSGGLGTQYF. The CDR3 region has the DNA TGTGCCTGGGGGGTCGGGAGCGGGGGTCTAGGTACGCAGTATTTT.

This clonotype was detected only a few times. The chain combines TRBV20-1 with TRBJ1-5; D remains ambiguous. Germline loops: CDR1 DFQATT, CDR2 SNEGSKA (reference sequence). The CDR3 consists of 16 residues. Trimming took off 2 bases at V and 2 bases at J, with 16 bases between the two ends. CDR3 protein: CSARSHSRGGNQPQHF. The CDR3 DNA sequence: TGCAGTGCTAGATCGCACAGTCGGGGAGGCAATCAGCCCCAGCATTTT.

The chain joins TRBV4-1 to TRBJ1-1, with 7 bases that match TRBD1. Germline CDR1 is MGHRA and CDR2 is YSYEKL. This CDR3 has 13 residues. Trimming took 2 bases from V and 7 from J; bases not matched to a gene: 4. The CDR3 nucleotides read TGCGCCAGCAGCCAATCGGACAGGCTTGAAGCTTTCTTT. As protein: CASSQSDRLEAFF.

This clonotype was observed a few times. The rearrangement links TRBV14 to TRBJ1-1, with a possible D match to TRBD1 (5 bases). The CDR3 contains 15 residues. Per germline, CDR1 SGHDN and CDR2 FVKESK. The ends were cut back, 3 bases at V and 1 base at J, with 12 bases in the middle. This chain's CDR3 is CASSQVPGGNTEAFF. The DNA for the CDR3 is TGTGCCAGCAGCCAGGTACCCGGGGGGAACACTGAAGCTTTCTTT.

A word on this clonotype: One junction end does not reproduce the germline sequence, and a read error may be involved. The chain couples TRBV7-7 to TRBJ2-2; 7 bases match TRBD2. This CDR3 is built from 13 residues. Germline CDR1 is SSHAT and CDR2 is FNYEAQ (reference sequence). In DNA form, the CDR3 reads TGTGCTAGCAGCCGGGGGGTCCCCGGGGAGCTGTTTTTT. Amino acid sequence: CASSRGVPGELFF.

The table lists this clonotype with many counts. The gene calls are TRBV4-3 and TRBJ2-1, with 10 nucleotides matching TRBD2. Trimming took 0 bases from V and 0 from J; bases not matched to a gene: 5. CDR1 is LGHNA and CDR2 is YSLEER in the germline V gene. The CDR3 length is 18 residues. CDR3 sequence (DNA): TGCGCCAGCAGCCAAGATACCGGACTAGCGGCCTCCTACAATGAGCAGTTCTTC. It yields the protein CASSQDTGLAASYNEQFF.

This clonotype was seen repeatedly, ten times or more. The CDR3 loop reads CASSEREYNEQFF. CDR3 bases: TGTGCCAGCAGTGAGCGGGAGTACAATGAGCAGTTCTTC. This rearrangement joins TRBV6-4 to TRBJ2-1, with TRBD2 identical over 7 bases. CDR1 MRHNA and CDR2 SNTAGT come from the germline V gene. The CDR3 extends over 13 amino acids. The V and J ends lost 3 bases and 4 bases, in that order; junction bases with no gene match: 0.

This clonotype was seen only a few times. J is TRBJ2-7 and V is TRBV6-5, with 7 bases lining up with TRBD2. Looked up from germline, CDR1 is MNHEY and CDR2 is SVGAGI. The junction had 4 bases not matched to a gene; V was cut back by 5 bases and J by 0 bases. This CDR3 is built from 14 residues. The CDR3 DNA reads TGTGCCAGCAGTGAGACTAGCAGCTCCTACGAGCAGTACGTC. Its translation is CASSETSSSYEQYV.

The chain is built from TRBV5-1 and TRBJ2-5, with D tentatively TRBD1 (6 bases). CDR3 length: 15 residues. The germline V gene has CDR1 SGHRS and CDR2 YFSETQ. Trimming stripped 7 bases from V and 2 bases from J, with 18 bases between. The CDR3 coding sequence is TGCGCCAGCCGCCCTAGGACAGCCATACAAGAGACCCAGTACTTC. Residues: CASRPRTAIQETQYF.